The sequence of this T cell receptor beta chain was determined in a study of blood T cell repertoires in COVID-19. In the study overall: Samples came from the United States, Italy and Spain, spanning acute and convalescent COVID-19. Sample material is recorded as cDNA or gDNA derived from T cells, B-cell-depleted T cells, or PBMCs.

Patients in Seattle were enrolled during active infection, then followed longitudinally. Study processing details: Amplification of reference gene primers provided the estimated nucleated cell counts. Assay used: immunoSEQ multiplex PCR; TCRdb lists only in-frame clones, some missing. D and trimming were read from the DNA, whereas the V and J calls and clone size are those reported in that table. The sample includes around 190,000 clones, over 80% of them seen just once. V lost 3 bases to trimming and J lost 11 bases; unmatched junction nucleotides: 9. Germline loops: CDR1 KGHSH, CDR2 LQKENI. The CDR3 has 15 residues.

The sample taken for sequencing was peripheral blood. The receptor comes from a woman between 65 and 79 years old with COVID-19, enrolled during active disease. V gene TRBV18 combines with J gene TRBJ1-5, with 11 bases lining up with TRBD1. This CDR3 reads CASSPPGTGGRSQHF. For the CDR3, the DNA is TGTGCCAGCTCACCCCCCGGGACAGGGGGTCGGTCCCAGCATTTT.